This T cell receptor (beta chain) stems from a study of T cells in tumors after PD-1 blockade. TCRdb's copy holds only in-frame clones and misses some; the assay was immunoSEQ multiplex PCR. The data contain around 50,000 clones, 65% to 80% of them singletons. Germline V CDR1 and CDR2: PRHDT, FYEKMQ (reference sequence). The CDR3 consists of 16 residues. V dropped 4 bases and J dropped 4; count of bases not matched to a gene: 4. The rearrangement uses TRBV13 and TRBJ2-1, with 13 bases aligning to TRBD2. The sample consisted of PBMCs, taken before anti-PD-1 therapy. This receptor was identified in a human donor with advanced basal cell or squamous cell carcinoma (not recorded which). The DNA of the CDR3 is TGTGCCAGCAGCTCAACGACTAGCGGGAGGTACAATGAGCAGTTCTTC. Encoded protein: CASSSTTSGRYNEQFF.